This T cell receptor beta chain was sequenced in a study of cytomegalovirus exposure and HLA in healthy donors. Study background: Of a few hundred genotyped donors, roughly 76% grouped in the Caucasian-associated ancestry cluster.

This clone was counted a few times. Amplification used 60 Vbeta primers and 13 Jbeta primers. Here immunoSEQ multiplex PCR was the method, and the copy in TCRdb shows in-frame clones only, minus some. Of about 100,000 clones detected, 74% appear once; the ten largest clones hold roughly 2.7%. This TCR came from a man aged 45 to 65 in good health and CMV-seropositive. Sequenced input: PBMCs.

The CDR3 is CASSLQGGAEAFF. The CDR3 DNA is TGTGCCAGCAGCTTACAGGGAGGCGCTGAAGCTTTCTTT. This sequence joins TRBV11-2 and TRBJ1-1, with D maybe TRBD1 (5 bases). This CDR3 contains 13 residues. Trimming pared 2 bases from V and 6 bases from J, leaving 10 bases between. Germline V CDR1 and CDR2: SGHAT, FQNNGV.